This TCR beta chain was captured in a study of identical twins. The V and J ends lost 6 bases and 4 bases, in that order; junction bases with no gene match: 7. Germline values: CDR1 LNHDA, CDR2 SQIVND (reference sequence). CDR3 length equals 14 residues. Study-wide points: The study based its conclusions on cross-sectional statistical analysis and did not follow the same donors. Weaker excess twin sharing was seen among beta out-of-frame sequences. Fewer insertions were carried by abundant cord blood beta clonotypes, but none was seen in memory repertoires.

Carrying unique molecular identifiers, the cDNA also gained a universal primer site through template switching. TCRdb independently ran MiXCR on the 5' RACE reads; one entry per CDR3 protein. The sample yields about 430,000 distinct CDR3 sequences, roughly 20% seen once. This clonotype was seen ten or more times. Its antigen is undetermined. The source of this sequence is a man in his forties or fifties in good health. The J gene is TRBJ2-7, the V gene TRBV19; 9 bases align to TRBD2. The source material was naive T cells sorted from blood. As DNA, the CDR3 is TGTGCCAGTAGCCTGACTAGCGGCTTTTACGAGCAGTACTTC. This codes for CASSLTSGFYEQYF.